Below are 10 T cell receptor beta chains sequenced from a single sample in a study of cytomegalovirus exposure and HLA in healthy donors. The PCR used 60 Vbeta and 13 Jbeta primers. Sequencing was performed with immunoSEQ multiplex PCR; in TCRdb, only in-frame clones are kept and a portion is missing. The repertoire holds 60,000 to 90,000 clones, roughly 67% seen once, with roughly 7.2% in the top ten. Material: PBMCs. Receptors were obtained from a man in his forties or fifties in good health and CMV-seropositive.

The genes are TRBV30 and TRBJ1-4; 7 nucleotides align to TRBD1. Germline V gene lookup returns CDR1 GTSNPN and CDR2 SVGIG (reference sequence). V shed 8 bases, J shed 7 bases, and the junction held 13 bases outside the gene matches. CDR3 length: 14 residues. As DNA, the CDR3 is TGTGCCGGGCCCTCGCGGGACAGTCGTGAAAAACTGTTTTTT. Protein: CAGPSRDSREKLFF.

This clone was picked up a small number of times. The V gene is TRBV7-2, the J gene TRBJ2-5; possibly TRBD2 for D (6 bases). V gave up 3 bases and J gave up 5 bases, with 16 bases separating them. CDR3 length: 15 residues. Germline V gives CDR1 SGHTA, CDR2 FQGNSA. The CDR3 loop is CASSFRRLDSETQYF. As DNA, the CDR3 is TGTGCCAGCAGCTTCCGCAGACTAGATTCGGAGACCCAGTACTTC.

The chain joins TRBV4-1 to TRBJ2-7; 11 nucleotides match TRBD2. Germline V gene lookup returns CDR1 MGHRA and CDR2 YSYEKL. The CDR3 extends over 14 amino acids. V was pared by 4 bases and J by 4 bases, with 3 bases of the junction left unmatched. The CDR3: CASSRTSGLYEQYF. Written as DNA, the CDR3 is TGCGCCAGCAGCCGGACTAGCGGGCTATACGAGCAGTACTTC.

J is TRBJ1-1 and V is TRBV19; 7 nucleotides line up with TRBD1. V shed 6 bases and J 4 bases; nucleotides not matched to a gene: 8. The CDR3 contains 14 residues. CDR1 and CDR2 (germline): LNHDA, SQIVND (reference sequence). CDR3 in amino acids: CASSPTGSATEAFF. The CDR3 DNA reads TGTGCCAGTAGCCCGACAGGGTCGGCCACTGAAGCTTTCTTT. Based on the CDR3 plus reference TRBV19 and TRBJ1-1, the full variable domain is DGGITQSPKYLFRKEGQNVTLSCEQNLNHDAMYWYRQDPGQGLRLIYYSQIVNDFQKGDIAEGYSVSREKKESFPLTVTSAQKNPTAFYLCASSPTGSATEAFFGQGTRLTVV.

CDR3 in DNA: TGTGCCAGCACCGGACAGGGCCGGGGTAAGCCCCAGCATTTT. Amino acid sequence: CASTGQGRGKPQHF. J is TRBJ1-5 and V is TRBV2; 8 positions match TRBD1. The CDR3 covers 14 residues. Germline V lookup: CDR1 SNHLY, CDR2 FYNNEI. J was trimmed by 8 bases and V by 7 bases; bases with no gene match: 10. The complete variable domain, with remaining parts taken from reference TRBV2 and TRBJ1-5, reads EPEVTQTPSHQVTQMGQEVILRCVPISNHLYFYWYRQILGQKVEFLVSFYNNEISEKSEIFDDQFSVERPDGSNFTLKIRSTKLEDSAMYFCASTGQGRGKPQHFGDGTRLSIL.

This sequence joins TRBV6-5 and TRBJ2-2, with unresolved D. This CDR3 has 12 residues. Germline-derived CDR1 and CDR2 are MNHEY and SVGAGI. V shed 6 bases and J shed 5 bases, with 7 bases lying between them. As DNA, the CDR3 is TGTGCCAGCAGAACATTGACCGGGGAGCTGTTTTTT. Translated: CASRTLTGELFF.

Concerning this clone: Other DNA sequences in the same sample also yield this CDR3. The chain carries TRBV15 and TRBJ2-7; perhaps TRBD2 as D (6 bases). This CDR3 contains 14 residues. Germline lookup yields CDR1 LNHNV and CDR2 YYDKDF (reference sequence). Trimming left V 0 bases short and J 3 bases short, with 9 bases between. The CDR3 here is CATSRDLEGYEQYF. The CDR3 DNA reads TGTGCCACCAGCAGAGATTTGGAGGGCTACGAGCAGTACTTC.

This clone was detected a few times. The chain recombines TRBV6-6 with TRBJ1-6; no reliable D call. The V end was cut by 7 bases, the J end by 10 bases, with 20 bases between. The germline CDR1 and CDR2 sequences are MNHNY and SVGAGI (reference sequence). The CDR3 sequence is 15 residues long. The CDR3 spells CASTPIASEESPLHF. CDR3 in DNA: TGTGCCAGCACTCCCATCGCGTCTGAGGAGTCACCCCTCCACTTT.

The chain recombines TRBV29-1 with TRBJ1-3; D is unclear. The CDR3 runs 14 residues. Germline CDR1 and CDR2: SQVTM and ANQGSEA. V lost 7 bases and J lost 3, with 16 bases in between. CDR3: CSALDTRDGNTIYF. The CDR3 coding sequence is TGCAGCGCGTTAGACACTCGGGATGGAAACACCATATATTTT.

V is TRBV4-3 and J is TRBJ2-7; 7 bases align to TRBD1. Germline CDR1 reads LGHNA; CDR2 reads YSLEER. V was clipped by 4 bases and J by 4 bases; unmatched bases: 7. The CDR3 is made up of 14 amino acids. The CDR3: CASSLDRLTYEQYF. The CDR3 nucleotides are TGCGCCAGCAGCCTGGACAGGCTAACGTACGAGCAGTACTTC.